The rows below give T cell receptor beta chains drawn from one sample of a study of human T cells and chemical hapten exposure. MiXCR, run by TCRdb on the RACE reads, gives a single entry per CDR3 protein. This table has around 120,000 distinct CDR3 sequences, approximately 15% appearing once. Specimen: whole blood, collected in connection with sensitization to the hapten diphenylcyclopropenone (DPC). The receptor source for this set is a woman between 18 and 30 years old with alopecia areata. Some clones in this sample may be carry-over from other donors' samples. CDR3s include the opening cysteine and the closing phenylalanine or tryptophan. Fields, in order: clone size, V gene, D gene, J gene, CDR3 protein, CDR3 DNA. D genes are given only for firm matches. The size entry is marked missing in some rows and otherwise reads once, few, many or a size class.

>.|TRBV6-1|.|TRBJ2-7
CASLLGLEQYF
TGTGCCAGCTTATTGGGGCTCGAGCAGTACTTC
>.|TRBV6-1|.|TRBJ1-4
CASSQLGGLATNEKLFF
TGTGCCAGCAGCCAATTAGGGGGACTTGCAACTAATGAAAAACTGTTTTTT
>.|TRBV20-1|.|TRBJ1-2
CSARGRRGNYGYTF
TGCAGTGCTAGGGGCAGACGAGGGAACTATGGCTACACCTTC
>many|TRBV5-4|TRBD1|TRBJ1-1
CATMGQGLHGDTEAFF
TGTGCCACCATGGGACAGGGGCTACACGGGGACACTGAAGCTTTCTTT
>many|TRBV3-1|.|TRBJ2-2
CASLSPRHTGELFF
TGTGCCAGCCTCAGCCCCAGGCACACCGGGGAGCTGTTTTTT
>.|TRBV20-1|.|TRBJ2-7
CSASRGVHEQYF
TGCAGTGCTAGTAGGGGGGTCCACGAGCAGTACTTC
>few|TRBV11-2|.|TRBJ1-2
CASGTRYGYTF
TGTGCCAGCGGGACTCGCTATGGCTACACCTTC
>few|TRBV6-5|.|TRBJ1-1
CASRTQRPPNTEAFF
TGTGCCAGCAGGACCCAACGCCCCCCGAACACTGAAGCTTTCTTT
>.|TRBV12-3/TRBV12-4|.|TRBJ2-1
CASRDGTTYNEQFF
TGTGCCAGCAGGGACGGAACTACCTACAATGAGCAGTTCTTC
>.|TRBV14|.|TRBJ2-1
CASSPARGLGGEQFF
TGTGCCAGCAGCCCGGCTAGGGGTTTGGGGGGTGAGCAGTTCTTC
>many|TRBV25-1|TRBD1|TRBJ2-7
CASSDHHRGRSYEQYF
TGTGCCAGCAGTGACCATCACAGGGGCCGATCCTACGAGCAGTACTTC
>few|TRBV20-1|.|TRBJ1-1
CSAKGPTEAFF
TGCAGTGCTAAGGGTCCCACTGAAGCTTTCTTT
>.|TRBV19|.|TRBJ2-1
CASNPNRNLYNEQFF
TGTGCCAGTAATCCGAACAGGAATCTCTACAATGAGCAGTTCTTC
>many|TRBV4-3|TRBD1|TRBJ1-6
CASSGRGQGASPLHF
TGCGCCAGCAGCGGGCGGGGACAGGGGGCATCACCCCTCCACTTT
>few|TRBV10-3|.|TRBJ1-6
CAISESYPVPLHF
TGTGCCATCAGTGAATCTTACCCTGTCCCCCTCCACTTT
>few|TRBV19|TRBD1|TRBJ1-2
CASSTETGRGYTF
TGTGCCAGTAGTACGGAGACAGGGCGCGGCTACACCTTC
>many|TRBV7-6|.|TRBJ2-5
CASSTQNREETQYF
TGTGCCAGCAGCACCCAAAACAGGGAAGAGACCCAGTACTTC
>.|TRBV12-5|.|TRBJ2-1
CASGLGLRPYNEQFF
TGTGCTAGTGGTTTGGGCCTGCGGCCCTACAATGAGCAGTTCTTC
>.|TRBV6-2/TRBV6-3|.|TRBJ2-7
CASSSPGQATYEQYF
TGTGCCAGCAGTTCCCCCGGGCAGGCCACCTACGAGCAGTACTTC
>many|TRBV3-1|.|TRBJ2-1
CASSRLNEQFF
TGTGCCAGCAGCCGGTTGAATGAGCAGTTCTTC
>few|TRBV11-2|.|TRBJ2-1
CASSLGRGRSSYNEQFF
TGTGCCAGCAGCTTAGGCCGAGGGAGATCTTCATACAATGAGCAGTTCTTC
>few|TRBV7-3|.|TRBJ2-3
CASSPQRAGTDTQYF
TGTGCCAGCAGCCCACAGCGGGCCGGCACAGATACGCAGTATTTT
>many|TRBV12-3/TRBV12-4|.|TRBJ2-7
CASSLRESYEQYF
TGTGCCAGCAGTTTAAGGGAGAGTTACGAGCAGTACTTC
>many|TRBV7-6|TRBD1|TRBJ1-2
CAVPDRDGYTF
TGTGCCGTTCCGGACAGGGATGGCTACACCTTC
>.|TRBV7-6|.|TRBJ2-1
CASSLGPDYNEQFF
TGTGCCAGCAGCTTAGGGCCAGACTACAATGAGCAGTTCTTC
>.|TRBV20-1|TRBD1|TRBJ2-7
CSAAGQGGYEQYF
TGCAGTGCTGCGGGACAGGGGGGGTACGAGCAGTACTTC
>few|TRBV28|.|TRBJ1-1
CASGESGIHTEAFF
TGTGCCAGCGGGGAATCAGGAATACACACTGAAGCTTTCTTT
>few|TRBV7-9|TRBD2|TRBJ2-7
CASSSLAGGAFYEQYF
TGTGCCAGCAGCTCGTTAGCGGGGGGCGCCTTTTACGAGCAGTACTTC
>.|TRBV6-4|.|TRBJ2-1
CASSGGLTNTEQFF
TGTGCCAGCAGTGGAGGACTCACCAACACTGAGCAGTTCTTC
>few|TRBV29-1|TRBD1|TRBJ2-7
CSVADRDPWEQYF
TGCAGCGTTGCCGACAGGGACCCCTGGGAGCAGTACTTC
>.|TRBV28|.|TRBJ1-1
CASRRGVPEAFF
TGTGCCAGTCGGAGGGGAGTTCCTGAAGCTTTCTTT
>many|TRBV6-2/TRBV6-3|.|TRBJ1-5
CASSPLRQHNQPQHF
TGTGCCAGCAGTCCTCTCCGACAGCACAATCAGCCCCAGCATTTT